This paragraph reports one T cell receptor beta chain. The target of this receptor is not known. No base quality values were provided; no much bigger clone lies one nucleotide off. The data were obtained in a study of shared T cell receptors in the human thymus (dated by TCRdb to about 2021). Study-level background: The study investigated the way shared, self-reactive T-cell receptor alpha chains are produced in the human thymus.

Trimming takes 8 bases off V and 4 bases off J; junction bases not matched to a gene: 11. From a lookup of the germline V gene, CDR1 and CDR2 are MNHEY and SVGAGI. Inclusive of the bounding cysteine and phenylalanine, the CDR3 is 15 residues long. Of all the DNA, just the CDR3 is kept, 45 bases in frame from base 1. Library preparation was by the immunoSEQ multiplex PCR assay. TCRdb retrieved this table from immuneACCESS and kept in-frame rearrangements only. Not all clones are present; in checked studies, unresolved V genes account for under half, and no reason is known for the remainder. Across this sample there are 450,000 to 650,000 clones, with around three quarters seen only once. 0.01% to 0.015% of the sample is held by the ten biggest clonotypes. Separately, the same data were catalogued under a study of human thymus T cells. That second publication adds: In Finland, the donors were immunologically healthy infants who were having open corrective cardiac surgery for congenital heart defects. Thymus tissue was collected as surgical resects that were removed during corrective cardiac surgery. Both the thymic and the peripheral blood repertoires appeared to show biased V and J gene segment usage. The related research found that thymic TCR repertoires overlapped highly between unrelated individuals. TCR alpha and beta repertoires from roughly eight infant thymus samples and a few related peripheral blood samples were characterized in the study. The infant donors were roughly 6 to 244 days old, and the cohort included roughly six males and a couple of females. Thymocytes were released mechanically from tissue and stored at -70 °C as pellets of roughly 9.5-32 million cells. Genomic DNA was extracted from frozen cell pellets with a QIAsymphony instrument. Using the immunoSEQ multiplex PCR assay, the TCRB and TCRAD loci were amplified from a standardized quantity of quality-controlled genomic DNA. The V(D)J region was spanned by amplicons of a length sufficient to cover the CDR3 and to identify V and J genes. The commercial immunoSEQ service was used to sequence amplicons on an Illumina platform. Primer bias and sequencing errors were corrected as previously described, and TCRAD and TCRB were defined on the basis of the IMGT database. immunoSEQ Analyzer 3.0 and VDJTools were used for repertoire analysis, which covered basic statistics, V/J segment usage, diversity estimates, rarefaction and pairwise overlap. To estimate diversity, the Chao1, ChaoE, Efron-Thisted, Shannon and inverse Simpson indices were applied, and diversity was also estimated on datasets down-sampled to the smallest sample. For repertoire overlap, CDR3 nucleotide sequence, V gene and J gene had to match strictly, and clustering was done by Jaccard-based multidimensional scaling. On average, approximately 800,000 unique TCRB clonotypes were obtained from thymus samples, compared with 80,000 to 85,000 from blood samples.

The rearrangement combines TRBV6-5 with TRBJ1-2; TRBD1 aligns with 9 central bases. The receptor comes from a boy younger than two with a congenital heart defect. Donor details come from another sample of the same person, matched by shared clones. The sequenced sample consisted of thymocytes. Here is the DNA: TGTGCCAGCGGCCCCGGGACAGGGCCCCCCTATGGCTACACCTTC. It codes for CASGPGTGPPYGYTF.